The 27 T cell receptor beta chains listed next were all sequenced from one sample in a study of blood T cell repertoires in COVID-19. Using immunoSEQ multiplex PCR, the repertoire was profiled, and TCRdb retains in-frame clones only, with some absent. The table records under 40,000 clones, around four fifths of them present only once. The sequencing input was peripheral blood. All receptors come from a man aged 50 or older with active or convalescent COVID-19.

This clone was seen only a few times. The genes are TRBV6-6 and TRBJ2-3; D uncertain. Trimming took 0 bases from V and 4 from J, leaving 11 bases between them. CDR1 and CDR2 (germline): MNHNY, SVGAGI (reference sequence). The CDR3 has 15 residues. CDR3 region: CASSYSGSAADTQYF. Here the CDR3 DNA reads TGTGCCAGCAGTTACTCTGGTTCGGCGGCAGATACGCAGTATTTT.

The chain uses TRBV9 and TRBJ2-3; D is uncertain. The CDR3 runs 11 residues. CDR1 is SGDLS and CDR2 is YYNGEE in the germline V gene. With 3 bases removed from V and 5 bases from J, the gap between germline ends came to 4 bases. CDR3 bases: TGTGCCAGCAGCGAACAAGATACGCAGTATTTT. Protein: CASSEQDTQYF. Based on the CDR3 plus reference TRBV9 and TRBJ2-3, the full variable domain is DSGVTQTPKHLITATGQRVTLRCSPRSGDLSVYWYQQSLDQGLQFLIQYYNGEERAKGNILERFSAQQFPDLHSELNLSSLELGDSALYFCASSEQDTQYFGPGTRLTVL.

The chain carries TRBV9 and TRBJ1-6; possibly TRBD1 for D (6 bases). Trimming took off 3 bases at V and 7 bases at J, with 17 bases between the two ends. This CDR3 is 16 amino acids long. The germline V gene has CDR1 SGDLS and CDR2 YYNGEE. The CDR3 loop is CASSALASGGNSPLHF. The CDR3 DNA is TGTGCCAGCAGCGCCTTAGCTTCGGGGGGCAATTCACCCCTCCACTTT.

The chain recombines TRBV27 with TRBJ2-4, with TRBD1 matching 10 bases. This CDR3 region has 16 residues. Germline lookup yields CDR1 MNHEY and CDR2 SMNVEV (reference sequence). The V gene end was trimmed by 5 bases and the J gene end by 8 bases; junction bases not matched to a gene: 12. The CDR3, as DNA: TGTGCCAGCAGTCCTCGACAGGGGGCCGTGTCGGACATTCAGTACTTC. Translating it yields CASSPRQGAVSDIQYF.

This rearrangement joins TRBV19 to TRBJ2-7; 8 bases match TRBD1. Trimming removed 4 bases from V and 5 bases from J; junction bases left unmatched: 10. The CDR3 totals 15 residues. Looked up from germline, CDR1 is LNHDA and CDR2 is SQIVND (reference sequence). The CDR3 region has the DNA TGTGCCAGTAGTAAAGGACAGGGTTCTATCGACGAGCAGTACTTC. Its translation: CASSKGQGSIDEQYF.

In DNA, the CDR3 is TGTGCCAGCAGTCCAGGGGGGACAGGGGTCTATGGCTACACCTTC. The encoded protein is CASSPGGTGVYGYTF. This chain connects TRBV6-5 to TRBJ1-2; 10 bases are shared with TRBD1. Per the germline V gene, CDR1 is MNHEY and CDR2 is SVGAGI. The CDR3 spans 15 residues. V lost 5 bases, J lost 4 bases, and 7 bases stayed unmatched.

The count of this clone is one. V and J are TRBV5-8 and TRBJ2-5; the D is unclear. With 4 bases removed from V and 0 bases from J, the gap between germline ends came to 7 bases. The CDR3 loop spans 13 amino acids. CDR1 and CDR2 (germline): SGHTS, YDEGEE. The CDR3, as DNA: TGTGCCAGCAGCCTCCGGGACCAAGAGACCCAGTACTTC. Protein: CASSLRDQETQYF.

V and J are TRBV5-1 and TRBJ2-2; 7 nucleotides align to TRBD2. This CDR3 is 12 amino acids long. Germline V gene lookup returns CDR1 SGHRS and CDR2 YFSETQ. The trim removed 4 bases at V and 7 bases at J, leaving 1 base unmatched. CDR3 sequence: CASSREDGELFF. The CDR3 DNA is TGCGCCAGCAGCCGGGAGGACGGGGAGCTGTTTTTT. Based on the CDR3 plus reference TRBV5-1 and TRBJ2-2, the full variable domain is KAGVTQTPRYLIKTRGQQVTLSCSPISGHRSVSWYQQTPGQGLQFLFEYFSETQRNKGNFPGRFSGRQFSNSRSEMNVSTLELGDSALYLCASSREDGELFFGEGSRLTVL.

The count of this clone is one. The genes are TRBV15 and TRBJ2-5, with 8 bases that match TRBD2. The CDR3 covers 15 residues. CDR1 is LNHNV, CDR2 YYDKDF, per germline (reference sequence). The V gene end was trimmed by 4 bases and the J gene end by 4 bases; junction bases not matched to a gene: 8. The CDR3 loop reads CATSKGAGVRETQYF. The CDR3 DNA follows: TGTGCCACCAGCAAGGGAGCGGGGGTACGAGAGACCCAGTACTTC. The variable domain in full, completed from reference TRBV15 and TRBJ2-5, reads DAMVIQNPRYQVTQFGKPVTLSCSQTLNHNVMYWYQQKSSQAPKLLFHYYDKDFNNEADTPDNFQSRRPNTSFCFLDIRSPGLGDTAMYLCATSKGAGVRETQYFGPGTRLLVL.

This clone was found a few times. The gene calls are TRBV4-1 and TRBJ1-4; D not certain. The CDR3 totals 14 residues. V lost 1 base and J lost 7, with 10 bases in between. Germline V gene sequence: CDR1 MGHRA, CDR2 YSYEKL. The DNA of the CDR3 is TGCGCCAGCAGCCAAGGTCAGGTCGGTGAAAAACTGTTTTTT. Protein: CASSQGQVGEKLFF.

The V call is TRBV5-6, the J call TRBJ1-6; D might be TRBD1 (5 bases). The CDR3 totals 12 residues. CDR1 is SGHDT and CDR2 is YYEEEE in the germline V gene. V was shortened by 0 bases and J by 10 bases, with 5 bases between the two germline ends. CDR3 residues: CASSLGGSPLHF. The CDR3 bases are TGTGCCAGCAGCTTGGGGGGCTCACCCCTCCACTTT.

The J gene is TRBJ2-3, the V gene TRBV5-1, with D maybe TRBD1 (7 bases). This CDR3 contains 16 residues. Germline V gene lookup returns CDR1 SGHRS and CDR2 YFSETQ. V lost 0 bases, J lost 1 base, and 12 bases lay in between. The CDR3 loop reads CASSLEGRGGTDTQYF. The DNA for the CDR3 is TGCGCCAGCAGCTTGGAAGGCAGGGGGGGCACAGATACGCAGTATTTT.

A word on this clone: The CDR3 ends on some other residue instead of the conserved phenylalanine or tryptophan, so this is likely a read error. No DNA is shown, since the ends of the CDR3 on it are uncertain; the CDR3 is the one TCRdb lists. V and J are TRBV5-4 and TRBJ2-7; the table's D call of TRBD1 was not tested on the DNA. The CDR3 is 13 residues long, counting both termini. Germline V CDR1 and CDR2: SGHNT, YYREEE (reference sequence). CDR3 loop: CASSYAPGGPTFK.

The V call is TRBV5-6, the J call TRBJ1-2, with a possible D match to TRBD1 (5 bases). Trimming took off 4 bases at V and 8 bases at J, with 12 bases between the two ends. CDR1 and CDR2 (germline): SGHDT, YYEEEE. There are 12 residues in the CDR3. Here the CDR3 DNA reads TGTGCCAGCAGCCCCAGGGCGCAGGGCTACACCTTC. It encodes CASSPRAQGYTF.

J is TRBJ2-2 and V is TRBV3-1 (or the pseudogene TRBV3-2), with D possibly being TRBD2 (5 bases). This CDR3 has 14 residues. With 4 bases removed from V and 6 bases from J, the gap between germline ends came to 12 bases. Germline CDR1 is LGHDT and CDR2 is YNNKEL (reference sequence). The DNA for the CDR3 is TGTGCCAGCAGCCCCAGTCCCGGGGCCGGGGAGCTGTTTTTT. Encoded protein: CASSPSPGAGELFF.

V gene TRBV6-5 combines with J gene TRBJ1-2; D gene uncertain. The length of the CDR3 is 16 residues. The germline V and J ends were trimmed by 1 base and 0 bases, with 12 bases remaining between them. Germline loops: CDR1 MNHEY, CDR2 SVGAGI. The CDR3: CASSYFRPPTNYGYTF. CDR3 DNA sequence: TGTGCCAGCAGTTACTTCCGTCCCCCTACTAACTATGGCTACACCTTC.

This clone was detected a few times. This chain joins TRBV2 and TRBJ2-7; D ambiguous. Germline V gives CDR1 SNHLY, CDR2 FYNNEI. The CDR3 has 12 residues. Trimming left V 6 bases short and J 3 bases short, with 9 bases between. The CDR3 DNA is TGTGCCAGCAGACGAACAAGCTACGAGCAGTACTTC. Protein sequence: CASRRTSYEQYF.

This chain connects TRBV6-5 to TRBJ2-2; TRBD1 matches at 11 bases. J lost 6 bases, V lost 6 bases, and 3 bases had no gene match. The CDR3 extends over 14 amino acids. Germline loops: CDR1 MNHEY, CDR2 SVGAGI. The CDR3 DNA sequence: TGTGCCAGCAGAGGACAGGGGGCGGCCGGGGAGCTGTTTTTT. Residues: CASRGQGAAGELFF.

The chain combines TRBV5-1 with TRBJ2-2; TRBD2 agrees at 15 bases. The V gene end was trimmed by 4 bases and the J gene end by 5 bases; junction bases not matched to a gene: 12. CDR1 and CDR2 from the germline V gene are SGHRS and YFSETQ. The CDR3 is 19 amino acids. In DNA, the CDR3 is TGCGCCAGCAGCCACCCCGGGACTAGCGGGGGGCGGTTTACCGGGGAGCTGTTTTTT. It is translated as CASSHPGTSGGRFTGELFF. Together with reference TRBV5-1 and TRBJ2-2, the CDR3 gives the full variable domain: KAGVTQTPRYLIKTRGQQVTLSCSPISGHRSVSWYQQTPGQGLQFLFEYFSETQRNKGNFPGRFSGRQFSNSRSEMNVSTLELGDSALYLCASSHPGTSGGRFTGELFFGEGSRLTVL.

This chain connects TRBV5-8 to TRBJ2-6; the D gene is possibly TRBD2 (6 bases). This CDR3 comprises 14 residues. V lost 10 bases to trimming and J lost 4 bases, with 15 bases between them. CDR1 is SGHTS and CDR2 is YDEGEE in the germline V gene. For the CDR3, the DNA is TGTGCCTCATCCCGGGGGAGGGGGGCCAACGTCCTGACTTTC. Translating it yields CASSRGRGANVLTF.

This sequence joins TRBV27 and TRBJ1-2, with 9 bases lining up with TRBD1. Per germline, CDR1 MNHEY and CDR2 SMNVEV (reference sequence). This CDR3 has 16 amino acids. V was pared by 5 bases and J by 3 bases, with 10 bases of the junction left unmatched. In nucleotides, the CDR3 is TGTGCCAGCAGTCCGACCCCGGGACAGGGCGACTATGGCTACACCTTC. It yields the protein CASSPTPGQGDYGYTF.

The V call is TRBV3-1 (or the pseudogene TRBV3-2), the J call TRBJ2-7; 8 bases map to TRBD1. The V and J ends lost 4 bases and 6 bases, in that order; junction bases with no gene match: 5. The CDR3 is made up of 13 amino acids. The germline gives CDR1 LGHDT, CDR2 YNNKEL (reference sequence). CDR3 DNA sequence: TGTGCCAGCAGCCCAGGGGGCAGGGCCGAGCAGTACTTC. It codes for CASSPGGRAEQYF.

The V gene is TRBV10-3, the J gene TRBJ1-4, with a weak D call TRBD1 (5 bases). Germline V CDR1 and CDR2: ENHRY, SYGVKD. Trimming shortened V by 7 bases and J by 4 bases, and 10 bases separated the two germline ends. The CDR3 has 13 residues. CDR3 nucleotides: TGTGCCATCAAGGACACATTTAATGAAAAACTGTTTTTT. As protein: CAIKDTFNEKLFF.

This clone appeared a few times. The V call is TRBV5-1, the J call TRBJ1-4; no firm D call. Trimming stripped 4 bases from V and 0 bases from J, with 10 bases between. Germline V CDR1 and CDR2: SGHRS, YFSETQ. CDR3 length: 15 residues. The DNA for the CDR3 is TGCGCCAGCAGCGAAACTTTCACAACTAATGAAAAACTGTTTTTT. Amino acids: CASSETFTTNEKLFF.

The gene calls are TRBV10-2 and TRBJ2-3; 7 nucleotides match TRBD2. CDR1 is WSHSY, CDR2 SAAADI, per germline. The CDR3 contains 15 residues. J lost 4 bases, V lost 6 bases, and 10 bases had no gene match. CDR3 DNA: TGCGCCAGCAGAGACGGGGGGATCGTTTCAGATACGCAGTATTTT. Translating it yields CASRDGGIVSDTQYF.

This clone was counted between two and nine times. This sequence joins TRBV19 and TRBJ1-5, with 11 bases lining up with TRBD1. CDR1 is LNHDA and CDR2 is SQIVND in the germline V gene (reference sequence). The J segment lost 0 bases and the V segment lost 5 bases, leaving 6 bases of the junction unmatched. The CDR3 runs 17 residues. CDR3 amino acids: CASSGGTGGYSNQPQHF. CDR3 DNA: TGTGCCAGTAGTGGGGGGACAGGGGGATATAGCAATCAGCCCCAGCATTTT.

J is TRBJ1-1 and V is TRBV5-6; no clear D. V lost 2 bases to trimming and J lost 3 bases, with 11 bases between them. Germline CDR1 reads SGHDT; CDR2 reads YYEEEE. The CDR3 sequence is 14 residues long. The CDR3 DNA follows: TGTGCCAGCAGCTTTGTGGGCGGGGACACTGAAGCTTTCTTT. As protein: CASSFVGGDTEAFF.